The source of this T cell receptor beta chain is a study of cytomegalovirus exposure and HLA in healthy donors. Study results and caveats: Cytomegalovirus-associated TCR beta chains were listed, numbering some 170. According to a subsequent analysis, TCR clusters from the first cohort were inclined to appear together in the roughly 120 validation repertoires. Testing in vitro showed a few CMV-associated chains specific for CMV antigens.

Data came from immunoSEQ multiplex PCR; TCRdb stores just in-frame clones and leaves some out. The table has fewer than 250,000 clones, roughly 91% seen once; the top ten hold about 2%. CDR1 and CDR2 (germline): LNHDA, SQIVND (reference sequence). The CDR3 loop spans 16 amino acids. V was shortened by 3 bases and J by 0 bases, with 14 bases between the two germline ends. The 120-subject validation cohort, separate from the approximately 670-subject first cohort, included the donors. Notes on this clone: Its antigen remains unidentified.

The specimen was PBMCs. This receptor was identified in a woman aged 18 to 35 in good health and CMV-seropositive. The chain combines TRBV19 with TRBJ1-2; tentative D call: TRBD1 (5 bases). The CDR3 sequence is CASSIWGLDSNYGYTF. CDR3 nucleotide sequence: TGTGCCAGTAGTATTTGGGGCCTGGATTCTAACTATGGCTACACCTTC.